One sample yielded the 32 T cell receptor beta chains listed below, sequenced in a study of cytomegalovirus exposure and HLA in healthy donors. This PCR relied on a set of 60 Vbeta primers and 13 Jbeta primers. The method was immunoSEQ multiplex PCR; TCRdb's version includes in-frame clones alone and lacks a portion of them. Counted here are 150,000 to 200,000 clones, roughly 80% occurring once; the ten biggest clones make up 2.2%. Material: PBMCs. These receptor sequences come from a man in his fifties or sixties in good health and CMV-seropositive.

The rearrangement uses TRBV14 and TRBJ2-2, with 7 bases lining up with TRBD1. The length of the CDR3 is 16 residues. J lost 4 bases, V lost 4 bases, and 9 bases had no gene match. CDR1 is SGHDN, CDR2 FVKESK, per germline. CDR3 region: CASSPAGTEITGELFF. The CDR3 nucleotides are TGTGCCAGCAGCCCAGCCGGGACAGAAATCACCGGGGAGCTGTTTTTT.

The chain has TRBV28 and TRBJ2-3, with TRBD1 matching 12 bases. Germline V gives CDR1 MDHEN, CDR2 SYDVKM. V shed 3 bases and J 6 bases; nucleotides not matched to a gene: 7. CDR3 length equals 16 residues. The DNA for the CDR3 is TGTGCCAGCAGTTTGGCCGGGACAGGGGGCATTGATACGCAGTATTTT. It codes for CASSLAGTGGIDTQYF. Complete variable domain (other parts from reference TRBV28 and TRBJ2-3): DVKVTQSSRYLVKRTGEKVFLECVQDMDHENMFWYRQDPGLGLRLIYFSYDVKMKEKGDIPEGYSVSREKKERFSLILESASTNQTSMYLCASSLAGTGGIDTQYFGPGTRLTVL.

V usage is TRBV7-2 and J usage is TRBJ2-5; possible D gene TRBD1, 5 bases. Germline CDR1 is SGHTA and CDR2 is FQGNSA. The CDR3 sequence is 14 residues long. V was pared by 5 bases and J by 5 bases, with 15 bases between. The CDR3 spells CASSNNLGPETQYF. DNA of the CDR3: TGTGCCAGCAGCAATAACTTGGGGCCGGAGACCCAGTACTTC.

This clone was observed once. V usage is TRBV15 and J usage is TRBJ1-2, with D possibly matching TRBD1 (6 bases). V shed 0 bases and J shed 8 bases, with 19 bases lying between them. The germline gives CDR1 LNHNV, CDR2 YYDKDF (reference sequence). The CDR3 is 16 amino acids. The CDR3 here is CATSRDRGPGVGGYTF. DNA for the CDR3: TGTGCCACCAGCAGAGATAGAGGCCCAGGGGTTGGAGGCTACACCTTC.

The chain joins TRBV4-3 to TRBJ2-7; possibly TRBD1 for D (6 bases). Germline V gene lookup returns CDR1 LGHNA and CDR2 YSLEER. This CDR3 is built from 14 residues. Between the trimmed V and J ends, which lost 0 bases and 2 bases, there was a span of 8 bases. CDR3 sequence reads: CASSQDQGPYEQYF. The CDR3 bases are TGCGCCAGCAGCCAAGATCAGGGGCCCTACGAGCAGTACTTC.

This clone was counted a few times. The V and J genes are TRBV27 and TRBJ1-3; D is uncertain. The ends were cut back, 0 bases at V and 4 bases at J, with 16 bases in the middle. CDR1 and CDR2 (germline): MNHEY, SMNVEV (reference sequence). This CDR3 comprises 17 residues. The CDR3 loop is CASSLSTYGRRGNTIYF. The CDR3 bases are TGTGCCAGCAGTTTATCGACCTACGGGAGGCGGGGAAACACCATATATTTT.

The CDR3 DNA reads as TGTGCCAGCAGTTTATCGGCGGGGGGTTCCACAGATACGCAGTATTTT. It specifies CASSLSAGGSTDTQYF. The V gene is TRBV28, the J gene TRBJ2-3; 8 nucleotides line up with TRBD2. The junction had 5 bases not matched to a gene; V was cut back by 1 base and J by 2 bases. Germline V CDR1 and CDR2: MDHEN, SYDVKM. The CDR3 runs to 16 residues.

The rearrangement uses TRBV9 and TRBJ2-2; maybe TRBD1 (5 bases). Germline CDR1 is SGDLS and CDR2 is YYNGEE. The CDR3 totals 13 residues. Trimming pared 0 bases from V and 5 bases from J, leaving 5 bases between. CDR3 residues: CASSVEGTGELFF. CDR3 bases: TGTGCCAGCAGCGTAGAGGGGACCGGGGAGCTGTTTTTT.

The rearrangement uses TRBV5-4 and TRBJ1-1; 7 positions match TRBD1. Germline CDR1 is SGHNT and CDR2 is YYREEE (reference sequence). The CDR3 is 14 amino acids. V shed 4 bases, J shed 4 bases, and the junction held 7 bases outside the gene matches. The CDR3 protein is CASSISTGSTEAFF. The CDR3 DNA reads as TGTGCCAGCAGCATCTCGACAGGGTCCACTGAAGCTTTCTTT. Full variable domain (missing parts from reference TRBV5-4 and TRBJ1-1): ETGVTQSPTHLIKTRGQQVTLRCSSQSGHNTVSWYQQALGQGPQFIFQYYREEENGRGNFPPRFSGLQFPNYSSELNVNALELDDSALYLCASSISTGSTEAFFGQGTRLTVV.

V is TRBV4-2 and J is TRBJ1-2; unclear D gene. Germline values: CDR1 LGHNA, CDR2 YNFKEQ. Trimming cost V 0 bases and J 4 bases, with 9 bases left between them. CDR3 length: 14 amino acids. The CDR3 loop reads CASSQDVQVYGYTF. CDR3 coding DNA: TGTGCCAGCAGCCAAGATGTCCAGGTCTATGGCTACACCTTC.

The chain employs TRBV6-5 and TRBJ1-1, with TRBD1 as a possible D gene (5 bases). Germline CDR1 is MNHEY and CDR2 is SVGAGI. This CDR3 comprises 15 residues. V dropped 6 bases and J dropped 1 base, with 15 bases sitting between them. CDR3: CASRMGGRTNTEAFF. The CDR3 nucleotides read TGTGCCAGCAGGATGGGGGGACGGACGAACACTGAAGCTTTCTTT.

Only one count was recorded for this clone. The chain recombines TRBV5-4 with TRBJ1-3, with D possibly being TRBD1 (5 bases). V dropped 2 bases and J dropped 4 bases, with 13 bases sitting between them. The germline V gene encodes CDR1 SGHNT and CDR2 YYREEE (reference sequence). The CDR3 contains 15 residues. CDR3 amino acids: CASSLETEPGNTIYF. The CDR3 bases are TGTGCCAGCAGCTTAGAGACAGAACCCGGAAACACCATATATTTT.

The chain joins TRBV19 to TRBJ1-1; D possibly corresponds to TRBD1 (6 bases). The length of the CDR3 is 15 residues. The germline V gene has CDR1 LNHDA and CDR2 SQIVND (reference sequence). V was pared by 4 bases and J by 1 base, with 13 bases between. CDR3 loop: CASSTIPQGNTEAFF. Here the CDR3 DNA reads TGTGCCAGTAGTACGATTCCACAGGGGAACACTGAAGCTTTCTTT.

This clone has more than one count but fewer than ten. The CDR3: CASSLRPGAVYGYTF. The DNA of the CDR3 is TGTGCCAGCAGCCTAAGGCCAGGGGCGGTGTATGGCTACACCTTC. The J gene is TRBJ1-2, the V gene TRBV7-8; D possibly corresponds to TRBD1 (6 bases). Germline V gene data show CDR1 as SGHVS and CDR2 as FQNEAQ. Trimming removed 5 bases at V and 5 bases at J, with 18 bases between. The CDR3 sequence is 15 residues long.

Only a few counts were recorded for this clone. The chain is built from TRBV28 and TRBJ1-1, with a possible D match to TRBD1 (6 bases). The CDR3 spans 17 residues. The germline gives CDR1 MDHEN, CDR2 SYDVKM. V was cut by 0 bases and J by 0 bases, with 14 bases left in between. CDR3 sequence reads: CASSLWDWGRVNTEAFF. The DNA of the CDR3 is TGTGCCAGCAGTTTATGGGACTGGGGGCGGGTGAACACTGAAGCTTTCTTT.

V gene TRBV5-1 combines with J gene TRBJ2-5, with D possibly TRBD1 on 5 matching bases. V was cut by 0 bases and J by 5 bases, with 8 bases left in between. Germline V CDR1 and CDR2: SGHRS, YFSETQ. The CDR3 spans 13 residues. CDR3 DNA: TGCGCCAGCAGCTTGGGTGCAGGGGAGACCCAGTACTTC. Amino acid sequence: CASSLGAGETQYF. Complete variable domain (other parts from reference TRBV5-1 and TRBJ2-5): KAGVTQTPRYLIKTRGQQVTLSCSPISGHRSVSWYQQTPGQGLQFLFEYFSETQRNKGNFPGRFSGRQFSNSRSEMNVSTLELGDSALYLCASSLGAGETQYFGPGTRLLVL.

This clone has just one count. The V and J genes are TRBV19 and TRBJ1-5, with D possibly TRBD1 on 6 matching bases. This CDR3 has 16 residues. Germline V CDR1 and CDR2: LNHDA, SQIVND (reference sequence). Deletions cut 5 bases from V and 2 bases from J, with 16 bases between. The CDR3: CASSLPGGLGNQPQHF. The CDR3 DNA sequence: TGTGCCAGTAGTCTCCCGGGGGGGCTGGGCAATCAGCCCCAGCATTTT.

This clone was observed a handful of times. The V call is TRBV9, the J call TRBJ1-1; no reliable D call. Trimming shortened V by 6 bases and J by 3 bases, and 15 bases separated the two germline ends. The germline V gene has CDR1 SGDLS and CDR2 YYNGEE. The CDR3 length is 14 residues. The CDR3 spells CASTPGGQDTEAFF. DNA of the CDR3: TGTGCCAGCACCCCTGGAGGGCAGGACACTGAAGCTTTCTTT.

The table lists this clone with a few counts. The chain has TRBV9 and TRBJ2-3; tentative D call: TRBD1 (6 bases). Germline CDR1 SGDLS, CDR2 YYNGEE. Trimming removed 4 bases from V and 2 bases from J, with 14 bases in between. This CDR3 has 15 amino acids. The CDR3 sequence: CASSPAGVTTDTQYF. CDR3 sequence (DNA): TGTGCCAGCAGCCCCGCAGGGGTCACCACAGATACGCAGTATTTT.

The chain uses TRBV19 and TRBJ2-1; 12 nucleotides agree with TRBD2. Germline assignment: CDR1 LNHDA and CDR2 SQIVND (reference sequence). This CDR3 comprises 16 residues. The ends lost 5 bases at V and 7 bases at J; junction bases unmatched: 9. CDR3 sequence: CASSWSSGGAWNEQFF. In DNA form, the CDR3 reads TGTGCCAGTAGTTGGTCTAGCGGGGGGGCTTGGAATGAGCAGTTCTTC.

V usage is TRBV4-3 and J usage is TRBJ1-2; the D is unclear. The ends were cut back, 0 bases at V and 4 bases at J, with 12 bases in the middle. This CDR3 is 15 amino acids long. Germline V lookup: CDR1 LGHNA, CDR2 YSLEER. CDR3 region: CASSQDIRTPYGYTF. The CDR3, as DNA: TGCGCCAGCAGCCAAGATATCAGGACTCCCTATGGCTACACCTTC.

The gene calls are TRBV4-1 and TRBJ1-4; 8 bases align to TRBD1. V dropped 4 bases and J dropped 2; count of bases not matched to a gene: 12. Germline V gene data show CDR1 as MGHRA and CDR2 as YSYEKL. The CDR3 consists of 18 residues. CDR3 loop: CASSLQEIQGATNEKLFF. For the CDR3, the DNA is TGCGCCAGCAGCCTCCAAGAAATTCAGGGGGCGACTAATGAAAAACTGTTTTTT.

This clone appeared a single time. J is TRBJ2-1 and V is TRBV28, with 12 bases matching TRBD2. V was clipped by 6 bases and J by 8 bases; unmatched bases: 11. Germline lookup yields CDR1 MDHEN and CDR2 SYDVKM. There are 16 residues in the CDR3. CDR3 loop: CASRETGLAGNYEQFF. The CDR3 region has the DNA TGTGCCAGCAGGGAAACCGGACTAGCGGGGAATTATGAGCAGTTCTTC.

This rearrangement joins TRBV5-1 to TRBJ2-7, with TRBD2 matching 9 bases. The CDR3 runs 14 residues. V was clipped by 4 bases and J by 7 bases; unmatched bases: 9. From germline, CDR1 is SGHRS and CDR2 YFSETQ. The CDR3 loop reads CASSQGLAGGEQYF. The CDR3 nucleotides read TGCGCCAGCAGCCAGGGACTAGCTGGGGGAGAGCAGTACTTC.

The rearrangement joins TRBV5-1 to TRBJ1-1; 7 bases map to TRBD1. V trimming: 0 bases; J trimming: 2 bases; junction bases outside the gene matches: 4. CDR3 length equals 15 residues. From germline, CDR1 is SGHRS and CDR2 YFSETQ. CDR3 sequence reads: CASSLARGLNTEAFF. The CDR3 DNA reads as TGCGCCAGCAGCTTGGCCAGGGGGTTAAACACTGAAGCTTTCTTT.

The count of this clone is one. In nucleotides, the CDR3 is TGTGCCAGCAGCCATAATCTTTGGGAGCAAGAGACCCAGTACTTC. Its protein product is CASSHNLWEQETQYF. This rearrangement joins TRBV7-9 to TRBJ2-5; perhaps TRBD2 as D (5 bases). The germline V gene has CDR1 SEHNR and CDR2 FQNEAQ (reference sequence). There are 15 residues in the CDR3. V lost 5 bases and J 2 bases, leaving 15 bases between the germline ends. Filled out from reference TRBV7-9 and TRBJ2-5, the complete variable domain reads DTGVSQNPRHKITKRGQNVTFRCDPISEHNRLYWYRQTLGQGPEFLTYFQNEAQLEKSRLLSDRFSAERPKGSFSTLEIQRTEQGDSAMYLCASSHNLWEQETQYFGPGTRLLVL.

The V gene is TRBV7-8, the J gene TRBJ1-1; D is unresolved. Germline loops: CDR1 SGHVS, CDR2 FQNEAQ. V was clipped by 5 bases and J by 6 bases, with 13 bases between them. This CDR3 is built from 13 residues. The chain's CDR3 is CASSPGGSAEAFF. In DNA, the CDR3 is TGTGCCAGCAGCCCCGGCGGGAGCGCTGAAGCTTTCTTT.

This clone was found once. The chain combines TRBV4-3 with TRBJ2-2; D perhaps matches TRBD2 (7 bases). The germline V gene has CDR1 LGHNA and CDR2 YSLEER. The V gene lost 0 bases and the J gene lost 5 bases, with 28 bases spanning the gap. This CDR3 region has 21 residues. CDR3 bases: TGCGCCAGCAGCCAAGAGGTCTTTTCCCTTAGCCGGGGGGCGGAGACCGGGGAGCTGTTTTTT. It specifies CASSQEVFSLSRGAETGELFF.

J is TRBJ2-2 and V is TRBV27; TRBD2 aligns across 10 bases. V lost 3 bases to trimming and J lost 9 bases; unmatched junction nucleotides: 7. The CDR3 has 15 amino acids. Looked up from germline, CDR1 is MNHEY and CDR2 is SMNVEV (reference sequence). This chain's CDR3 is CASSFRAGGRRELFF. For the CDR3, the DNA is TGTGCCAGCAGTTTTAGAGCGGGGGGGCGTCGGGAGCTGTTTTTT.

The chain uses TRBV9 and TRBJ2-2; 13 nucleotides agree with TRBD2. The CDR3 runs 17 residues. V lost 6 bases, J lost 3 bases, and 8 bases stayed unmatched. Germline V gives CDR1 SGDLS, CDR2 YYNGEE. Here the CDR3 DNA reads TGTGCCAGCACCCAGGGGACTAGCGGGGTACACACCGGGGAGCTGTTTTTT. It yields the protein CASTQGTSGVHTGELFF.

The CDR3 loop is CASSSEGDGYTF. Here the CDR3 DNA reads TGTGCCAGCAGCTCGGAAGGGGATGGCTACACCTTC. The chain is built from TRBV11-1 and TRBJ1-2; possible D gene TRBD1, 5 bases. Germline CDR1 and CDR2: SGHAT and FQDESV (reference sequence). The germline V and J ends were trimmed by 4 bases and 6 bases, with 9 bases remaining between them. The CDR3 loop spans 12 amino acids.

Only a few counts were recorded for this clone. In DNA, the CDR3 is TGTGCCAGCAGCTTAGATTTGGTGAGCAGGAATGAAAAACTGTTTTTT. Its protein is CASSLDLVSRNEKLFF. The genes are TRBV11-2 and TRBJ1-4; D is unresolved. Trimming shortened V by 0 bases and J by 5 bases, and 13 bases separated the two germline ends. The CDR3 is 16 amino acids. CDR1 is SGHAT, CDR2 FQNNGV, per germline.